The clone carrying this T cell receptor beta chain occurred a few times. Its target is not known. MiXCR, applied by TCRdb to the RT-PCR reads, yields one record per CDR3 protein. Of 650,000 to 700,000 distinct CDR3 sequences in the sample, around 14% were seen once. With 1 base clipped from V and 7 bases from J, the junction kept 8 bases outside the gene matches. Germline V CDR1 and CDR2: DFQATT, SNEGSKA (reference sequence). The CDR3 covers 14 residues. The source of the sample is a study of response to subunit inactivated influenza vaccine. Overall study results and limits: The authors suggested that every seasonal influenza vaccination recruits few new T cells.

The sample in question was PBMCs from blood, obtained approximately 12 days after vaccination. The chain joins TRBV20-1 to TRBJ2-3, with 7 bases aligning to TRBD1. The sequence was collected from a man in his fifties or sixties who received an inactivated influenza vaccine. CDR3 sequence: CSARALQGSHTQYF. CDR3 DNA: TGCAGTGCTAGAGCCCTACAGGGGAGCCATACGCAGTATTTT.